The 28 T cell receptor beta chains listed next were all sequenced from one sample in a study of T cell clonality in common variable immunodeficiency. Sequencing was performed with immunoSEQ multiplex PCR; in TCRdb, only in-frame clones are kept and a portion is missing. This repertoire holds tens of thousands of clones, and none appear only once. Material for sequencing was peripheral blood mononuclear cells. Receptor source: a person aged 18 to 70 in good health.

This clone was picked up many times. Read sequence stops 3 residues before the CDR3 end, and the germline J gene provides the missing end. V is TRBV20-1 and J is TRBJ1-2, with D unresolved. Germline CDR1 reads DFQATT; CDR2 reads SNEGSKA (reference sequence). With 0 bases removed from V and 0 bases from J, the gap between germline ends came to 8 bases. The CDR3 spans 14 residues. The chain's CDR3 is CSARDPSANYGYTF. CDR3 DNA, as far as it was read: TGCAGTGCTAGAGATCCGTCAGCTAACTATGGC.

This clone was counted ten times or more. CDR3 sequence reads: CASSQEQGYGTDTQYF. The part of the CDR3 DNA that was read is TGTGCCAGCAGCCAAGAGCAAGGGTACGGCACAGATACG. The chain is built from TRBV14 and TRBJ2-3; D remains ambiguous. The DNA ends 3 residues before the CDR3 does, and the rest of the CDR3 is filled in from the germline J gene. The germline V gene encodes CDR1 SGHDN and CDR2 FVKESK. V was cut by 0 bases and J by 1 base, with 11 bases left in between. This CDR3 has 16 amino acids. The entire variable domain, with the rest obtained from reference TRBV14 and TRBJ2-3, is as follows: EAGVTQFPSHSVIEKGQTVTLRCDPISGHDNLYWYRRVMGKEIKFLLHFVKESKQDESGMPNNRFLAERTGGTYSTLKVQPAELEDSGVYFCASSQEQGYGTDTQYFGPGTRLTVL.

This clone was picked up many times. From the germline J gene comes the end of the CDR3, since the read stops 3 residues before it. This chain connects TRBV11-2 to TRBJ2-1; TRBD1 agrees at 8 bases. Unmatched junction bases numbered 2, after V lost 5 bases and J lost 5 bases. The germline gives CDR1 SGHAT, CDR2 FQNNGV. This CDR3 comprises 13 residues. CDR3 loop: CASSEGQDNEQFF. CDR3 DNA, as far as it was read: TGTGCCAGCAGCGAGGGACAGGACAATGAG. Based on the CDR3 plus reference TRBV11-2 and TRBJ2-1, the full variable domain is EAGVAQSPRYKIIEKRQSVAFWCNPISGHATLYWYQQILGQGPKLLIQFQNNGVVDDSQLPKDRFSAERLKGVDSTLKIQPAKLEDSAVYLCASSEGQDNEQFFGPGTRLTVL.

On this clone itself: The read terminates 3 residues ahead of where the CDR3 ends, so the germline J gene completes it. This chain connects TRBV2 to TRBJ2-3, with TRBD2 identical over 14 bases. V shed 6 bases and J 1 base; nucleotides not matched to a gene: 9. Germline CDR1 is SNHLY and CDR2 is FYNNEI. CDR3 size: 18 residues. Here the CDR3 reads CASRAGTSGSCGTDTQYF. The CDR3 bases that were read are TGTGCCAGCAGAGCCGGGACTAGCGGGAGTTGTGGCACAGATACG.

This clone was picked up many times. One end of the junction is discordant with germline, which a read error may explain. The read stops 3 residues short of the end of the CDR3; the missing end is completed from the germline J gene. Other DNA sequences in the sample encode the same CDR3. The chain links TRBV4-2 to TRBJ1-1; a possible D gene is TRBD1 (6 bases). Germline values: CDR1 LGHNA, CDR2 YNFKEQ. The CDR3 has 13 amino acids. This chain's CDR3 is CASSQTGNTEAFF. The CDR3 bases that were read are TGCGCCAGCAGCCAGACAGGGAACACTGAA.

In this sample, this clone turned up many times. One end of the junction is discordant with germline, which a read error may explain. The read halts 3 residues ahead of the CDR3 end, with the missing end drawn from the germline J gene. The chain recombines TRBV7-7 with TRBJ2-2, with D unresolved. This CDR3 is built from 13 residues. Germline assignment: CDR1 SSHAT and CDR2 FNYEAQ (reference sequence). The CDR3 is CASSPQAHGELFF. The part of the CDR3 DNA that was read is TGTGCTAGCAGCCCTCAAGCCCACGGGGAG.

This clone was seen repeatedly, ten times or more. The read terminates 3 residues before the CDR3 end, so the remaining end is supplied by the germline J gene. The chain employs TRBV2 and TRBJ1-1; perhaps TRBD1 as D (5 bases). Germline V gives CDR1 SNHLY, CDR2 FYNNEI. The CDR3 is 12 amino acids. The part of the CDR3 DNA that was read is TGTGCCAGCAGTGTCTGGGACTCGAAA. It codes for CASSVWDSK. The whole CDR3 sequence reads CASSVWDSKAFF.

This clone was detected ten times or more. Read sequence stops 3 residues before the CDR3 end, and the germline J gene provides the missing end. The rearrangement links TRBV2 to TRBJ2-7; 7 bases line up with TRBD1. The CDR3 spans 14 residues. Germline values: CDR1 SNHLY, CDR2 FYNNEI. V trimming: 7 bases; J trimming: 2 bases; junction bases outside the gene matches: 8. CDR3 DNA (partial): TGTGCCAGCATGACGGAGACAGGGCCCTACGAG. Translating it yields CASMTETGPYE. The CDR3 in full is CASMTETGPYEQYF.

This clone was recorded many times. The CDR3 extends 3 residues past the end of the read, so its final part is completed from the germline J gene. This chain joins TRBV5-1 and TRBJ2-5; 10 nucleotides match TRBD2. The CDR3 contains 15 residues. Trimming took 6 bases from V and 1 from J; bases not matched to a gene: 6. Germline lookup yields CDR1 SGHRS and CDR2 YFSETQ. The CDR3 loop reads CASTLLAGAQETQYF. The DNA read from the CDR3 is TGCGCCAGCACTTTGCTAGCGGGAGCCCAAGAGACC.

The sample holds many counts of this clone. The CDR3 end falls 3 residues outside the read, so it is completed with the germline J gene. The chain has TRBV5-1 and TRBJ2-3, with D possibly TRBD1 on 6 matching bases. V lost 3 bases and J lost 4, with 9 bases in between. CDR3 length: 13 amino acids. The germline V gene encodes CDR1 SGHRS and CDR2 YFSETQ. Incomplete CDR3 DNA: TGCGCCAGCAGCTCTTACAGGGCAGATACG. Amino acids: CASSSYRADT. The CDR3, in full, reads CASSSYRADTQYF.

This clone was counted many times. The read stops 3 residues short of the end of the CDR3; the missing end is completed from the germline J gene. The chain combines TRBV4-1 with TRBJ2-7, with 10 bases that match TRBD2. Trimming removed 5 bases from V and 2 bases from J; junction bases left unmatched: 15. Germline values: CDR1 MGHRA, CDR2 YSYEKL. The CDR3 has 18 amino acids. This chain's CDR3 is CASSFRSLAGLTPYEQYF. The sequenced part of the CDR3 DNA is TGCGCCAGCAGCTTTCGCTCACTAGCGGGACTTACTCCCTACGAG.

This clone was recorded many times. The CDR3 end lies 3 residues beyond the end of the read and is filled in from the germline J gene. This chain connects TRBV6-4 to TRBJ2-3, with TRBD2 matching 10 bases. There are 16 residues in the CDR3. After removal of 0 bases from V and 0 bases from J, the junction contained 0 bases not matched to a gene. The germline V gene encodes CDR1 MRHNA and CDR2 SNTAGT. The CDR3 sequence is CASSDSTSGSTDTQYF. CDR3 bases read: TGTGCCAGCAGTGACTCGACTAGCGGGAGCACAGATACG.

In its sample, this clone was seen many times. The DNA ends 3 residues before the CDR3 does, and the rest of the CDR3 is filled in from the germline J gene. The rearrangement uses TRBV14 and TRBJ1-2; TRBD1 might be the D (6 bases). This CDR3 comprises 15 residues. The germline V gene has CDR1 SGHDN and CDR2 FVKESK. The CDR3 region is CASSQGGAAWRGYTF. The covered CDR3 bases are TGTGCCAGCAGCCAGGGGGGGGCCGCGTGGAGAGGC. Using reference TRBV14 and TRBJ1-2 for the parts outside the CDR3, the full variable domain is EAGVTQFPSHSVIEKGQTVTLRCDPISGHDNLYWYRRVMGKEIKFLLHFVKESKQDESGMPNNRFLAERTGGTYSTLKVQPAELEDSGVYFCASSQGGAAWRGYTFGSGTRLTVV.

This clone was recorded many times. The sequenced CDR3 bases are TGTGCCATCAGTGAGTCGGCGGGTTTACAGCTCTATGGC. It translates to CAISESAGLQLYG. The whole CDR3 region reads CAISESAGLQLYGYTF. The V and J genes are TRBV10-3 and TRBJ1-2; D call uncertain. The sequence runs out 3 residues before the end of the CDR3; the remainder is reconstructed from the germline J gene. Germline V gives CDR1 ENHRY, CDR2 SYGVKD. V lost 0 bases to trimming and J lost 4 bases, with 15 bases between them. The CDR3 contains 16 residues.

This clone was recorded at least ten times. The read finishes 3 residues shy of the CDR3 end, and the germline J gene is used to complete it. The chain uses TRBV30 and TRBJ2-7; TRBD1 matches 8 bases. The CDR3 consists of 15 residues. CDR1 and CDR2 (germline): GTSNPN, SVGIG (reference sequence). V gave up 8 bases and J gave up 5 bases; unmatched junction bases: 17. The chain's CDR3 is CASVYKPGQADEQYF. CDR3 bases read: TGTGCCAGCGTTTATAAACCGGGACAGGCTGACGAG.

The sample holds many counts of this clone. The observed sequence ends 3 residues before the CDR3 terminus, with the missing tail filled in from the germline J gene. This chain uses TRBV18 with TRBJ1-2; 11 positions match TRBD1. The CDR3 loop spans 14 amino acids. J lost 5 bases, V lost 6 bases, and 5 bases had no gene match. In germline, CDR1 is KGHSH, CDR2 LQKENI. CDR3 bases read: TGTGCCAGCTCGCCCGGGACAGGGGGATATGGC. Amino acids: CASSPGTGGYG. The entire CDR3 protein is CASSPGTGGYGYTF.

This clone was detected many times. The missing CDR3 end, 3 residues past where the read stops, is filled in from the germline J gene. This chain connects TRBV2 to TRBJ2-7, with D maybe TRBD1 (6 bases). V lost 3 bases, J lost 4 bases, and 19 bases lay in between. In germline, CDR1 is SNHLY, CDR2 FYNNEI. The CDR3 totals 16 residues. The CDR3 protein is CASSEGQSGATYEQYF. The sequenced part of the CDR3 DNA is TGTGCCAGCAGTGAGGGGCAGTCAGGGGCGACATACGAG.

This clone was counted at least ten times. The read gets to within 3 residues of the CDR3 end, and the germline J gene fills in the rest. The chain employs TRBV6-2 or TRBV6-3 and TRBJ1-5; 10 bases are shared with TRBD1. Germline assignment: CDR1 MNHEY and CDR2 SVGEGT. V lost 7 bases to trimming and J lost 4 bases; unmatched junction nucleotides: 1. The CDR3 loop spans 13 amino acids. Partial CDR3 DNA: TGTGCCAGCAAGGACAGGGGGAATCAGCCC. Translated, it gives CASKDRGNQP. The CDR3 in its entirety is CASKDRGNQPQHF.

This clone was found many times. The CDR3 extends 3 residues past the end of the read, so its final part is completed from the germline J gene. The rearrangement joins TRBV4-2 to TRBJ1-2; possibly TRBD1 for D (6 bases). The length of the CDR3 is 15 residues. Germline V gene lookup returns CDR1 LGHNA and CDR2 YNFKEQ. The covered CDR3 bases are TGTGCCAGCAGCCCCTCTCATTTGGGGGCGGGAGGC. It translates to CASSPSHLGAGG. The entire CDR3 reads CASSPSHLGAGGYTF.

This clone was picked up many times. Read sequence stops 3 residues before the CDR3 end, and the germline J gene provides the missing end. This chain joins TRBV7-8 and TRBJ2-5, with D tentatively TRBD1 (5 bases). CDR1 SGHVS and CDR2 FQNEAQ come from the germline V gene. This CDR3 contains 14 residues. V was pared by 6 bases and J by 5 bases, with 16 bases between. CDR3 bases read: TGTGCCAGCAGTCGACCGCAGGGCATGGAGACC. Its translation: CASSRPQGMET. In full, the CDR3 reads CASSRPQGMETQYF.

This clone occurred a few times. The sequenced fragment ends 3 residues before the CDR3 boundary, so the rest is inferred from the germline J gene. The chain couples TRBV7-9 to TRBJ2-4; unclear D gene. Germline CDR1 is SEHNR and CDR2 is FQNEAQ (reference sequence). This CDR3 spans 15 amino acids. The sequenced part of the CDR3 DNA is TGTGCCAGCAGCTTAGGGTCAGGAGTATCCTATGGT. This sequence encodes CASSLGSGVSYG. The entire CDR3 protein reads CASSLGSGVSYGQYF. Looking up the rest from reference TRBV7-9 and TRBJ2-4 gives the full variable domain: DTGVSQNPRHKITKRGQNVTFRCDPISEHNRLYWYRQTLGQGPEFLTYFQNEAQLEKSRLLSDRFSAERPKGSFSTLEIQRTEQGDSAMYLCASSLGSGVSYGQYFGAGTRLSVL.

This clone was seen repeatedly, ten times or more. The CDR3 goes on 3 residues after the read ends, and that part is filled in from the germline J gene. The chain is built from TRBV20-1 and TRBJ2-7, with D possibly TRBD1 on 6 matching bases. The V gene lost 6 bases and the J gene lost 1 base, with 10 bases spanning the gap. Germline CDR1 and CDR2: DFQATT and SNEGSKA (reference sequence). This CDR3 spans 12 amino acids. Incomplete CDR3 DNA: TGCAGTGCAGGGGGAAATTCCTACGAG. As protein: CSAGGNSYE. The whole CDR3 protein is CSAGGNSYEQYF.

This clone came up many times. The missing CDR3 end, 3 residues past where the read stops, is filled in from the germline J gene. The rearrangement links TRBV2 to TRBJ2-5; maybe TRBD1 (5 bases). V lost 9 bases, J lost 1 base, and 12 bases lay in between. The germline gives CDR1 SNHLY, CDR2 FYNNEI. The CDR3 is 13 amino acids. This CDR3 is CASTQGRQETQYF. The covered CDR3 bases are TGTGCCAGTACTCAGGGTCGCCAAGAGACC.

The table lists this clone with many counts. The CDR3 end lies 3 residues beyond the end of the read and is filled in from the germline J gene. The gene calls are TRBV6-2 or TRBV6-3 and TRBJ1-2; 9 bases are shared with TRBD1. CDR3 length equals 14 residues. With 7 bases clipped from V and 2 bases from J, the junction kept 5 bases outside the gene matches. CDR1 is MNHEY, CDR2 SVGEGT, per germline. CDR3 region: CASITGTGNYGYTF. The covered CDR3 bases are TGTGCCAGCATTACCGGGACAGGGAACTATGGC.

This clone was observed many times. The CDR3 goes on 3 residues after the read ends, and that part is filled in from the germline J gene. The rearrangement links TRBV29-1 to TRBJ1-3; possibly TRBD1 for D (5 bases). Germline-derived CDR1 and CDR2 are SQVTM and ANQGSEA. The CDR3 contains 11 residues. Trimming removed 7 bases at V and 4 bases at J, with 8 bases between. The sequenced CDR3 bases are TGCAGCGGGAAGGGGGGAAACACC. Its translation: CSGKGGNT. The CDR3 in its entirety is CSGKGGNTIYF.

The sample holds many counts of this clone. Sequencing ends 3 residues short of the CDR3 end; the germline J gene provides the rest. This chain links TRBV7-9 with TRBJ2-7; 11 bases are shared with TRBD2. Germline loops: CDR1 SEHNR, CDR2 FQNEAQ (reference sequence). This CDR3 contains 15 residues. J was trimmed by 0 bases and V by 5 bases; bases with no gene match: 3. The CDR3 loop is CASSVLAGGSYEQYF. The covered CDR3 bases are TGTGCCAGCAGCGTCCTAGCGGGAGGCTCCTACGAG.

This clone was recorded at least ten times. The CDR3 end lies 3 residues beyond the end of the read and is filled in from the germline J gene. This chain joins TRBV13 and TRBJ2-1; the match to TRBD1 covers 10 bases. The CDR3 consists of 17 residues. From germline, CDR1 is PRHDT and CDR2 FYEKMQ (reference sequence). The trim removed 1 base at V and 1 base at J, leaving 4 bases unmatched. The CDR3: CASSLVADRGSYNEQFF. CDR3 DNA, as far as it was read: TGTGCCAGCAGCTTAGTAGCGGACAGGGGGTCCTACAATGAG.

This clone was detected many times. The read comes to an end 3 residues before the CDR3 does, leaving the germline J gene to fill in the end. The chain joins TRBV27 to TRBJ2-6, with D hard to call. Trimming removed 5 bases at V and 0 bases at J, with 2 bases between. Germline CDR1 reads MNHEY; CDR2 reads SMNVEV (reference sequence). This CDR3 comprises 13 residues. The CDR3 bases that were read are TGTGCCAGCAGTCTCTCTGGGGCCAACGTC. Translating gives CASSLSGANV. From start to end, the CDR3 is CASSLSGANVLTF.